This TCR beta chain emerged from a study of T cell responses to AZD1222 COVID-19 vaccine. The germline CDR1 and CDR2 sequences are MNHEY and SVGAGI. The length of the CDR3 is 13 residues. Trimming took off 0 bases at V and 4 bases at J, with 6 bases between the two ends. Profiling relied on immunoSEQ multiplex PCR, and the TCRdb table lists in-frame clones only, not all of them. The sample includes about 120,000 clones, 70% to 90% of them seen just once. The material sequenced was peripheral blood, taken on day 0 of MenACWY control vaccination. The sequence was obtained from an adult in good health. The chain couples TRBV6-5 to TRBJ2-5; D is unclear. The CDR3 nucleotides read TGTGCCAGCAGTTACTCGTCGACAGAGACCCAGTACTTC. Translation gives CASSYSSTETQYF.